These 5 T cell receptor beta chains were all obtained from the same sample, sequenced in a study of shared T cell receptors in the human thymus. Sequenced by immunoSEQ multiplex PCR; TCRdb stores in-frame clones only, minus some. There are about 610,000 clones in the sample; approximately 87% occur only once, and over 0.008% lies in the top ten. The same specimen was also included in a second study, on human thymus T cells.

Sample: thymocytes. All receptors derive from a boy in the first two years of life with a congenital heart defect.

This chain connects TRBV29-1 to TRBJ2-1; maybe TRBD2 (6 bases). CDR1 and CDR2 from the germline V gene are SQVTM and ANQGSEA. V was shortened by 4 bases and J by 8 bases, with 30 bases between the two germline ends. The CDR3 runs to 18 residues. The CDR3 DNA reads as TGCAGCGTTGGGGGGGACTCCCAAACCCAAACCCTGAAAGATGAGCAGTTCTTC. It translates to CSVGGDSQTQTLKDEQFF.

The CDR3 DNA sequence: TGTGCCAGCAGCCAACGTGGGGGGGTTGCTTTCTTT. This gives the protein CASSQRGGVAFF. The chain is built from TRBV2 and TRBJ1-1, with D perhaps matching TRBD1 (5 bases). CDR1 is SNHLY, CDR2 FYNNEI, per germline. V lost 6 bases to trimming and J lost 11 bases, with 16 bases between them. This CDR3 region has 12 residues.

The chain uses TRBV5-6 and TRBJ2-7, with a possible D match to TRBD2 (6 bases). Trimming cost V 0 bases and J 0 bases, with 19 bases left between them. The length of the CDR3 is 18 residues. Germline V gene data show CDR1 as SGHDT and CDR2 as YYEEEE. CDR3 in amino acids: CASSLGGGGHLSSYEQYF. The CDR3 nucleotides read TGTGCCAGCAGCTTGGGGGGAGGAGGACACCTCAGCTCCTACGAGCAGTACTTC.

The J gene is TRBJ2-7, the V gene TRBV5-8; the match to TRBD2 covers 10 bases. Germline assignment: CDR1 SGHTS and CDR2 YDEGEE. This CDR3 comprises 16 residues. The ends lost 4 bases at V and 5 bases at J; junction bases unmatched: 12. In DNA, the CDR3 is TGTGCCAGCAGCCCCGTGCCTAGCGGGAGTGGCGACGAGCAGTACTTC. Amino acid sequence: CASSPVPSGSGDEQYF.

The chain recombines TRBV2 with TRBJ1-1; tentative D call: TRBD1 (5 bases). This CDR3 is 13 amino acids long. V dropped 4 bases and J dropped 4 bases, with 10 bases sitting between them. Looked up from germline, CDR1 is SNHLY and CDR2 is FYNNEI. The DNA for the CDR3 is TGTGCCAGCAGTGTAGGCGGGGGCACTGAAGCTTTCTTT. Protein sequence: CASSVGGGTEAFF.